This T cell receptor beta chain was found in a study of CD8+ T cells in alopecia areata. Study information: It was oral tofacitinib, at 5 to 10 mg twice daily, that treated patients received. Affected scalp percentage gauged treated patients' severity.

The V gene's germline CDR1 is SNHLY and CDR2 FYNNEI. The CDR3 has 13 amino acids. The germline V and J ends were trimmed by 3 bases and 3 bases, with 6 bases remaining between them. Described treatment: oral pan-JAK inhibitor, 5-10 mg twice daily. Peripheral blood, together with lesional scalp punch biopsies, was collected from alopecia areata patients. Once RNA had been extracted, it was reverse transcribed into cDNA to act as the sequencing template. The method was immunoSEQ multiplex PCR; TCRdb's version includes in-frame clones alone and lacks a portion of them. The data show 10,000 to 15,000 clones, approximately 71% seen once. Turning to this clone: Its specificity is not known.

Study-wide results and limits: As there was one nonresponder, how baseline CD8+ expansion relates to response remains uncertain. Persistence in scalp and blood during tofacitinib was observed for many expanded lesional clones.

The material sequenced was skin, taken at week 4, from a patient treated with tofacitinib. The chain has TRBV2 and TRBJ2-1; D is undetermined. The sequence was obtained from a human donor with alopecia areata. CDR3 sequence: CASSDRDYNEQFF. CDR3 bases: TGTGCCAGCAGTGATCGAGACTACAATGAGCAGTTCTTC.